This passage covers 5 T cell receptor beta chains from one sample sequenced in a study of immune cell composition in non-small cell lung cancer. The data were produced by immunoSEQ multiplex PCR, yet TCRdb's version contains in-frame clones alone and is incomplete. The repertoire holds roughly 1,100 clones, 69% seen once, with about two thirds in the top ten. The sequencing sample was made of lung tumor tissue. The receptors derive from a human donor with non-small cell lung cancer.

V gene TRBV28 combines with J gene TRBJ1-2; 7 nucleotides align to TRBD1. Germline loops: CDR1 MDHEN, CDR2 SYDVKM. The length of the CDR3 is 17 residues. J gave up 1 base and V 5 bases, and 13 bases lay outside the gene matches. CDR3 residues: CASSPWLWTGHNYGYTF. CDR3 DNA sequence: TGTGCCAGCAGTCCTTGGTTGTGGACAGGCCATAACTATGGCTACACCTTC.

Relative to its sample, this clone is large (0.1 to 1%). The V call is TRBV6-5, the J call TRBJ2-7; 7 nucleotides align to TRBD1. CDR1 and CDR2 from the germline V gene are MNHEY and SVGAGI. V lost 2 bases, J lost 3 bases, and 7 bases stayed unmatched. This CDR3 is built from 15 residues. The CDR3 here is CASSYAPGQHYEQYF. The CDR3 DNA is TGTGCCAGCAGTTACGCTCCGGGACAGCACTACGAGCAGTACTTC.

The CDR3 here is CASSRSGTPEQYF. The CDR3 region has the DNA TGCGCCAGCAGCCGATCCGGGACACCCGAGCAGTACTTC. The rearrangement links TRBV4-1 to TRBJ2-5; a possible D gene is TRBD1 (6 bases). The better agreement between TRBJ2-7 and the DNA end casts doubt on the J call. This CDR3 has 13 amino acids. CDR1 MGHRA and CDR2 YSYEKL come from the germline V gene.

The chain combines TRBV5-4 with TRBJ2-3, with a possible D match to TRBD2 (6 bases). Trimming stripped 4 bases from V and 7 bases from J, with 19 bases between. This CDR3 spans 15 amino acids. Germline V gene data show CDR1 as SGHNT and CDR2 as YYREEE (reference sequence). In DNA, the CDR3 is TGTGCCAGCAGCCCGGGACTCGGTACGATACATACGCAGTATTTT. Encoded protein: CASSPGLGTIHTQYF.

The chain joins TRBV28 to TRBJ2-3, with 13 bases aligning to TRBD2. This CDR3 has 16 amino acids. The germline V gene encodes CDR1 MDHEN and CDR2 SYDVKM. The V and J ends lost 4 bases and 7 bases, in that order; junction bases with no gene match: 8. CDR3 DNA: TGTGCCAGCAGTTCCCAGACTAGCGGGAGGAAAAATACGCAGTATTTT. This translates into CASSSQTSGRKNTQYF.